Many counts were recorded for the clone carrying this TCR beta chain. Its antigen is unknown. CDR3 length: 15 residues. V lost 5 bases and J 0 bases, leaving 12 bases between the germline ends. CDR1 and CDR2 from the germline V gene are SEHNR and FQNEAQ (reference sequence). The data originate from a study of T cells after yellow fever vaccination. Study as a whole: In the case of low-cell-number fractions, SMART-Seq v4 Ultra Low Input was used for preparation. General study findings and limits: Weaker, the secondary response peaked sooner, at day 5 versus 15.

TCRdb reprocessed the 5' RACE reads via MiXCR and lists one record per CDR3 protein. The sample yields 150,000 to 200,000 distinct CDR3 sequences, approximately 6.2% seen once. The TCR sequence derives from a man in his late teens or twenties who received the YFV17D yellow fever vaccine. The sample in question was CD4+ T cells sorted from PBMCs, obtained on the day of the first yellow fever vaccination. The chain couples TRBV7-9 to TRBJ2-3; tentatively, D is TRBD1 or TRBD2 (5 bases each). The CDR3 region has the DNA TGTGCCAGCAGCCCCTCGTGGGGGAGCACAGATACGCAGTATTTT. Its protein is CASSPSWGSTDTQYF.